Below, 25 T cell receptor beta chains from the same sample are listed, as sequenced in a study of blood T cell repertoires in COVID-19. The method was immunoSEQ multiplex PCR; TCRdb's version includes in-frame clones alone and lacks a portion of them. The sample holds some 99,000 clones, 83% seen once. What was sequenced was peripheral blood. These receptors came from a woman aged 55-70 years with acute or convalescent COVID-19.

The V gene is TRBV5-1, the J gene TRBJ1-2; no clear D gene. V was pared by 3 bases and J by 8 bases, with 20 bases between. This CDR3 has 15 amino acids. Germline V gene sequence: CDR1 SGHRS, CDR2 YFSETQ. CDR3 nucleotides: TGCGCCAGCAGCTCCGATCCAGGCCTAGCGGGCGGCTACACCTTC. As protein: CASSSDPGLAGGYTF.

The chain couples TRBV30 to TRBJ2-1, with no clear D. CDR1 and CDR2 (germline): GTSNPN, SVGIG (reference sequence). CDR3 length: 14 residues. Trimming shortened V by 4 bases and J by 5 bases, and 15 bases separated the two germline ends. The CDR3 region is CAWIGGQSNNEQFF. CDR3 nucleotides: TGTGCCTGGATTGGTGGCCAGTCGAACAATGAGCAGTTCTTC. The full variable domain, with the rest looked up from reference TRBV30 and TRBJ2-1, is SQTIHQWPATLVQPVGSPLSLECTVEGTSNPNLYWYRQAAGRGLQLLFYSVGIGQISSEVPQNLSASRPQDRQFILSSKKLLLSDSGFYLCAWIGGQSNNEQFFGPGTRLTVL.

The rearrangement uses TRBV18 and TRBJ2-3, with D perhaps TRBD2 (5 bases). The V gene's germline CDR1 is KGHSH and CDR2 LQKENI. The CDR3 length is 14 residues. Deletions cut 3 bases from V and 3 bases from J, with 10 bases between. DNA for the CDR3: TGTGCCAGCTCACCGCGGACGGGGACAGATACGCAGTATTTT. As protein: CASSPRTGTDTQYF.

This rearrangement joins TRBV19 to TRBJ2-7, with D possibly matching TRBD1 (5 bases). The V and J ends lost 9 bases and 4 bases respectively, with 16 bases between them. Germline assignment: CDR1 LNHDA and CDR2 SQIVND (reference sequence). The CDR3 is 13 amino acids. In nucleotides, the CDR3 is TGTGCCAGCCCTCTCCGTGACAGATACGAGCAGTACTTC. The encoded protein is CASPLRDRYEQYF.

V is TRBV10-3 and J is TRBJ1-5; D is perhaps TRBD1 (6 bases). The CDR3 is 14 residues long. Between the trimmed V and J ends, which lost 3 bases and 5 bases, there was a span of 11 bases. CDR1 and CDR2 from the germline V gene are ENHRY and SYGVKD. DNA for the CDR3: TGTGCCATCAGTGAATCGGGGGGCGATCAGCCCCAGCATTTT. Translation: CAISESGGDQPQHF.

This clone was recorded once. The chain employs TRBV6-5 and TRBJ2-2; the match to TRBD2 covers 7 bases. The ends lost 2 bases at V and 4 bases at J; junction bases unmatched: 4. Germline-derived CDR1 and CDR2 are MNHEY and SVGAGI. CDR3 length: 15 residues. The CDR3 is CASSYVGGVTGELFF. CDR3 coding DNA: TGTGCCAGCAGTTACGTGGGGGGGGTCACCGGGGAGCTGTTTTTT.

V gene TRBV2 combines with J gene TRBJ1-1; D uncertain. The ends were cut back, 8 bases at V and 3 bases at J, with 7 bases in the middle. The CDR3 extends over 11 amino acids. CDR1 and CDR2 (germline): SNHLY, FYNNEI. The CDR3: CASGGDTEAFF. The CDR3 nucleotides read TGTGCCAGCGGCGGGGACACTGAAGCTTTCTTT.

The chain recombines TRBV23-1 with TRBJ1-1, with 7 bases identical to TRBD1. TRBV23-1 is flagged as an ORF with uncertain function. The CDR3 extends over 16 amino acids. V trimming: 4 bases; J trimming: 4 bases; junction bases outside the gene matches: 12. This CDR3 reads CASSLSHPTGPTEAFF. The CDR3 DNA is TGCGCCAGCAGTCTCTCTCATCCGACAGGGCCCACTGAAGCTTTCTTT.

The chain employs TRBV28 and TRBJ2-3; TRBD2 matches at 8 bases. Per germline, CDR1 MDHEN and CDR2 SYDVKM. J was trimmed by 0 bases and V by 8 bases; bases with no gene match: 4. The CDR3 is 14 residues long. CDR3 loop: CASRGGISTDTQYF. The CDR3 bases are TGTGCCAGCCGCGGGGGGATTAGCACAGATACGCAGTATTTT.

The J gene is TRBJ1-3, the V gene TRBV27; no clear D gene. The length of the CDR3 is 13 residues. Germline V gene lookup returns CDR1 MNHEY and CDR2 SMNVEV (reference sequence). V lost 6 bases to trimming and J lost 0 bases, with 6 bases between them. The CDR3 reads CASRLISGNTIYF. Written as DNA, the CDR3 is TGTGCCAGCAGACTTATCTCTGGAAACACCATATATTTT.

The chain uses TRBV10-3 and TRBJ2-7; 8 bases match TRBD2. CDR1 is ENHRY, CDR2 SYGVKD, per germline. This CDR3 comprises 13 residues. Trimming cost V 8 bases and J 5 bases; bases outside gene matches: 8. The chain's CDR3 is CAICSGISDEQYF. CDR3 nucleotides: TGTGCCATCTGTAGCGGGATAAGCGACGAGCAGTACTTC.

V is TRBV5-1 and J is TRBJ2-7; tentatively, D is TRBD2 (6 bases). The CDR3 runs to 15 residues. Trimming stripped 0 bases from V and 5 bases from J, with 15 bases between. The germline V gene encodes CDR1 SGHRS and CDR2 YFSETQ. Here the CDR3 DNA reads TGCGCCAGCAGCTTGGTTCTCGGGAGACTAGACGAGCAGTACTTC. The encoded protein is CASSLVLGRLDEQYF.

The V and J genes are TRBV3-1 (or the pseudogene TRBV3-2) and TRBJ1-1, with TRBD1 identical over 7 bases. Germline-derived CDR1 and CDR2 are LGHDT and YNNKEL (reference sequence). J was trimmed by 1 base and V by 3 bases; bases with no gene match: 2. CDR3 size: 14 residues. The CDR3 nucleotides read TGTGCCAGCAGCCAGGGACAGACGAACACTGAAGCTTTCTTT. Translating it yields CASSQGQTNTEAFF.

This clone was recorded a few times. V and J are TRBV27 and TRBJ1-1; no firm D call. V lost 8 bases to trimming and J lost 1 base, with 14 bases between them. CDR3 length: 14 residues. Germline V CDR1 and CDR2: MNHEY, SMNVEV (reference sequence). CDR3 nucleotides: TGTGCCAGCTCCCTAGTGGGAGCGAACACTGAAGCTTTCTTT. Protein: CASSLVGANTEAFF.

Here the CDR3 reads CASSYSYRGRETQYF. The CDR3 DNA is TGTGCCAGCAGTTACTCGTATAGGGGTAGGGAGACCCAGTACTTC. The chain uses TRBV6-5 and TRBJ2-5, with D perhaps matching TRBD1 (5 bases). This CDR3 region has 15 residues. CDR1 is MNHEY and CDR2 is SVGAGI in the germline V gene. V was shortened by 0 bases and J by 5 bases, with 13 bases between the two germline ends.

The V and J genes are TRBV29-1 and TRBJ1-3, with D maybe TRBD1 (5 bases). Germline CDR1 reads SQVTM; CDR2 reads ANQGSEA. This CDR3 region has 13 residues. Trimming removed 7 bases at V and 4 bases at J, with 14 bases between. CDR3 DNA sequence: TGCAGCGCTAGGCGGGGCTCCGGAAACACCATATATTTT. As protein: CSARRGSGNTIYF.

This clone occurred a few times. The chain uses TRBV5-1 and TRBJ1-4; 11 bases align to TRBD1. V shed 0 bases, J shed 8 bases, and the junction held 6 bases outside the gene matches. From germline, CDR1 is SGHRS and CDR2 YFSETQ. This CDR3 has 16 residues. The CDR3 sequence is CASSLAPGQGEEKLFF. CDR3 DNA sequence: TGCGCCAGCAGCTTGGCTCCGGGACAGGGGGAGGAAAAACTGTTTTTT. The full variable domain, rest sourced from reference TRBV5-1 and TRBJ1-4, is KAGVTQTPRYLIKTRGQQVTLSCSPISGHRSVSWYQQTPGQGLQFLFEYFSETQRNKGNFPGRFSGRQFSNSRSEMNVSTLELGDSALYLCASSLAPGQGEEKLFFGSGTQLSVL.

The chain uses TRBV30 and TRBJ1-4; maybe TRBD1 (6 bases). The CDR3 sequence is 14 residues long. CDR1 GTSNPN and CDR2 SVGIG come from the germline V gene (reference sequence). Trimming cost V 2 bases and J 7 bases, with 14 bases left between them. CDR3 in DNA: TGTGCCTGGAGTTCAGGGCAGGGGAGTGAAAAACTGTTTTTT. This gives the protein CAWSSGQGSEKLFF. Combining the CDR3 with reference TRBV30 and TRBJ1-4 gives the whole variable domain SQTIHQWPATLVQPVGSPLSLECTVEGTSNPNLYWYRQAAGRGLQLLFYSVGIGQISSEVPQNLSASRPQDRQFILSSKKLLLSDSGFYLCAWSSGQGSEKLFFGSGTQLSVL.

The chain links TRBV28 to TRBJ2-7, with a tentative D call TRBD2 (6 bases). Trimming removed 4 bases from V and 2 bases from J, with 15 bases in between. The CDR3 loop spans 15 amino acids. In germline, CDR1 is MDHEN, CDR2 SYDVKM. DNA for the CDR3: TGTGCCAGCAGTTCTAGCGCCGCCGGAGCCTACGAGCAGTACTTC. This encodes CASSSSAAGAYEQYF.

This chain joins TRBV6-6 and TRBJ1-1, with a possible D match to TRBD1 (6 bases). CDR1 and CDR2 from the germline V gene are MNHNY and SVGAGI (reference sequence). The CDR3 is made up of 13 amino acids. Trimming took off 2 bases at V and 6 bases at J, with 10 bases between the two ends. CDR3 bases: TGTGCCAGCAGTTACCCTCAGGGGCCTGAAGCTTTCTTT. Translating it yields CASSYPQGPEAFF.

This chain uses TRBV28 with TRBJ2-5, with D possibly TRBD2 on 7 matching bases. Trimming removed 4 bases from V and 4 bases from J, with 13 bases in between. The CDR3 runs to 14 residues. Germline V gives CDR1 MDHEN, CDR2 SYDVKM. The CDR3 loop is CASSYFGGRETQYF. Here the CDR3 DNA reads TGTGCCAGCAGTTATTTCGGGGGGCGAGAGACCCAGTACTTC.

This clone has only one observation. The chain combines TRBV3-1 (or the pseudogene TRBV3-2) with TRBJ1-5; D is unclear. Trimming stripped 4 bases from V and 6 bases from J, with 10 bases between. Looked up from germline, CDR1 is LGHDT and CDR2 is YNNKEL (reference sequence). There are 13 residues in the CDR3. The CDR3 sequence is CASSPSTVQPQHF. CDR3 in DNA: TGTGCCAGCAGCCCCTCAACAGTTCAGCCCCAGCATTTT.

The gene calls are TRBV6-5 and TRBJ2-1; TRBD2 might be the D (5 bases). Germline loops: CDR1 MNHEY, CDR2 SVGAGI. The CDR3 covers 15 residues. Trimming left V 5 bases short and J 5 bases short, with 16 bases between. For the CDR3, the DNA is TGTGCCAGCAGTCCCGTGGCGGGCATCCACAATGAGCAGTTCTTC. It translates to CASSPVAGIHNEQFF.

The rearrangement uses TRBV7-3 and TRBJ1-2; D gene uncertain. V shed 5 bases and J shed 2 bases, with 12 bases lying between them. Germline V gene sequence: CDR1 SGHTA, CDR2 FQGTGA. The length of the CDR3 is 14 residues. The CDR3 loop is CASSPEGGNYGYTF. The DNA for the CDR3 is TGTGCCAGCAGCCCCGAGGGAGGGAACTATGGCTACACCTTC.

The rearrangement links TRBV30 to TRBJ1-3; D is possibly TRBD1 (5 bases). The germline V gene encodes CDR1 GTSNPN and CDR2 SVGIG (reference sequence). This CDR3 has 17 residues. Trimming stripped 1 base from V and 1 base from J, with 17 bases between. The CDR3 region has the DNA TGTGCCTGGAGTGCGGGGAGGGGTTTCATGTCTGGAAACACCATATATTTT. Residues: CAWSAGRGFMSGNTIYF.